These 18 T cell receptor beta chains share one sample of origin, sequenced in a study of beta chain features in type 1 diabetes. For these TCRs, the target antigens are not known. Sequenced material consisted of expressed TCRB transcripts (all of the isolated RNA was reverse transcribed). The table came from immunoSEQ multiplex PCR; TCRdb's copy has only in-frame clones and leaves some out. The sample holds tens of thousands of clones, approximately 60% seen once. General observations from the study: All four CD4+ subsets of Type 1 diabetes patients contained TCRB CDR3s that were moderately but significantly shorter.

Sequenced input: Tregs from blood. All receptors come from a man aged 25-45 years with type 1 diabetes. Some clones in this sample may be carry-over from other donors' samples.

This chain joins TRBV5-4 and TRBJ2-1; tentative D call: TRBD2 (6 bases). Germline CDR1 SGHNT, CDR2 YYREEE (reference sequence). The ends were cut back, 4 bases at V and 5 bases at J, with 13 bases in the middle. This CDR3 is built from 14 residues. In DNA form, the CDR3 reads TGTGCCAGCAGCCGTTACCCTAGCGACAATGAGCAGTTCTTC. Encoded protein: CASSRYPSDNEQFF.

The CDR3 is CACGQGGAKNIQYF. DNA of the CDR3: TGTGCCTGCGGACAGGGAGGAGCCAAAAACATTCAGTACTTC. The rearrangement uses TRBV16 and TRBJ2-4; TRBD1 aligns across 8 bases. The J segment lost 0 bases and the V segment lost 11 bases, leaving 6 bases of the junction unmatched. The CDR3 is made up of 14 amino acids. CDR1 is KGHSY, CDR2 FQNENV, per germline.

In its sample, this clone was seen a few times. The gene calls are TRBV30 and TRBJ1-2, with D unresolved. The CDR3 totals 15 residues. V lost 5 bases and J lost 4, with 20 bases in between. CDR1 is GTSNPN, CDR2 SVGIG, per germline (reference sequence). CDR3 DNA sequence: TGTGCCTGGTCAAGACCGGGTAGAACGAGCTATGGCTACACCTTC. Amino acid sequence: CAWSRPGRTSYGYTF.

The chain combines TRBV5-4 with TRBJ2-3, with D tentatively TRBD1 (5 bases). The V gene lost 0 bases and the J gene lost 4 bases, with 12 bases spanning the gap. Germline-derived CDR1 and CDR2 are SGHNT and YYREEE (reference sequence). The CDR3 is 15 amino acids. In DNA form, the CDR3 reads TGTGCCAGCAGCTTGGCAAAGGGGTGGTCAGATACGCAGTATTTT. This encodes CASSLAKGWSDTQYF.

This clone was detected a few times. The V gene is TRBV28, the J gene TRBJ1-5; 9 nucleotides line up with TRBD1. This CDR3 region has 17 residues. V was pared by 3 bases and J by 2 bases, with 8 bases of the junction left unmatched. Germline CDR1 is MDHEN and CDR2 is SYDVKM. In DNA form, the CDR3 reads TGTGCCAGCAGTTTCATACAGGGGGCGGGCGGCAATCAGCCCCAGCATTTT. Encoded protein: CASSFIQGAGGNQPQHF.

This sequence joins TRBV7-2 and TRBJ1-3, with TRBD1 as a possible D gene (5 bases). Germline assignment: CDR1 SGHTA and CDR2 FQGNSA. Trimming stripped 5 bases from V and 0 bases from J, with 14 bases between. The CDR3 extends over 16 amino acids. CDR3 DNA sequence: TGTGCCAGCAGCCCCGCGGGACTCAGCTCTGGAAACACCATATATTTT. It specifies CASSPAGLSSGNTIYF.

The J gene is TRBJ2-2, the V gene TRBV4-1, with D maybe TRBD1 (6 bases). The germline V and J ends were trimmed by 4 bases and 10 bases, with 28 bases remaining between them. Germline V gives CDR1 MGHRA, CDR2 YSYEKL. The CDR3 spans 18 residues. The CDR3 loop reads CASSLPGHHRGAAVELFF. CDR3 coding DNA: TGCGCCAGCAGCCTTCCGGGACACCATCGAGGCGCCGCGGTGGAGCTGTTTTTT.

This sequence joins TRBV2 and TRBJ2-1; a possible D gene is TRBD2 (5 bases). Germline V gene sequence: CDR1 SNHLY, CDR2 FYNNEI. This CDR3 is 15 amino acids long. V lost 2 bases and J lost 11, with 19 bases in between. Here the CDR3 reads CASSEPTSAASKQFF. The DNA of the CDR3 is TGTGCCAGCAGTGAACCGACTTCAGCGGCTAGCAAGCAGTTCTTC.

This chain uses TRBV5-1 with TRBJ1-6; D not certain. The CDR3 spans 15 residues. V shed 0 bases and J shed 7 bases, with 11 bases lying between them. CDR1 SGHRS and CDR2 YFSETQ come from the germline V gene. The CDR3 reads CASSLAGGRNSPLHF. Here the CDR3 DNA reads TGCGCCAGCAGCTTGGCCGGAGGACGAAATTCACCCCTCCACTTT.

The chain is built from TRBV13 and TRBJ1-6; TRBD1 might be the D (5 bases). The V and J ends lost 5 bases and 0 bases respectively, with 11 bases between them. CDR3 length: 16 amino acids. Germline V CDR1 and CDR2: PRHDT, FYEKMQ (reference sequence). The CDR3, as DNA: TGTGCCAGCAGCCTCAGACAGAGCTCCTATAATTCACCCCTCCACTTT. The encoded protein is CASSLRQSSYNSPLHF.

This clone came up once. The chain uses TRBV5-1 and TRBJ2-3; D not resolved. The CDR3 has 14 residues. The V end was cut by 1 base, the J end by 6 bases, with 12 bases between. Germline V gene sequence: CDR1 SGHRS, CDR2 YFSETQ. The CDR3 region is CASSLFERVDTQYF. The CDR3 DNA follows: TGCGCCAGCAGCTTGTTTGAGCGCGTGGATACGCAGTATTTT.

The V call is TRBV7-8, the J call TRBJ2-3; D perhaps matches TRBD2 (5 bases). The V end was cut by 1 base, the J end by 3 bases, with 5 bases between. Germline loops: CDR1 SGHVS, CDR2 FQNEAQ. The CDR3 is 13 amino acids. CDR3 nucleotide sequence: TGTGCCAGCAGCTTAGGGGAGACAGATACGCAGTATTTT. Translated, it gives CASSLGETDTQYF.

The CDR3 nucleotides are TGTGCCAGCAACCTAGTCATAGGCACCGGGGAGCTGTTTTTT. It codes for CASNLVIGTGELFF. The chain joins TRBV6-6 to TRBJ2-2; D call uncertain. This CDR3 spans 14 amino acids. Germline CDR1 is MNHNY and CDR2 is SVGAGI (reference sequence). With 7 bases removed from V and 4 bases from J, the gap between germline ends came to 13 bases.

The chain is built from TRBV5-1 and TRBJ2-5; 8 bases map to TRBD2. Germline V gene sequence: CDR1 SGHRS, CDR2 YFSETQ. V shed 4 bases and J 1 base; nucleotides not matched to a gene: 6. This CDR3 is built from 15 residues. The chain's CDR3 is CASSLSGAGQETQYF. The CDR3 bases are TGCGCCAGCAGCCTTAGCGGGGCCGGCCAAGAGACCCAGTACTTC.

V usage is TRBV27 and J usage is TRBJ2-2; possible D gene TRBD2, 5 bases. V gave up 1 base and J gave up 4 bases, with 13 bases separating them. CDR1 MNHEY and CDR2 SMNVEV come from the germline V gene (reference sequence). The CDR3 is 16 amino acids. The CDR3 reads CASSLLVHAGTGELFF. In DNA, the CDR3 is TGTGCCAGCAGTTTATTGGTCCACGCGGGCACCGGGGAGCTGTTTTTT.

The chain recombines TRBV14 with TRBJ2-5; maybe TRBD2 (6 bases). V was shortened by 1 base and J by 14 bases, with 26 bases between the two germline ends. CDR1 SGHDN and CDR2 FVKESK come from the germline V gene. The CDR3 is made up of 16 amino acids. The CDR3, as DNA: TGTGCCAGCAGCCAAGTATGGGTAGGGCCCCTCTTGGGGGGTTACTTC. It encodes CASSQVWVGPLLGGYF. The variable domain in full, completed from reference TRBV14 and TRBJ2-5, reads EAGVTQFPSHSVIEKGQTVTLRCDPISGHDNLYWYRRVMGKEIKFLLHFVKESKQDESGMPNNRFLAERTGGTYSTLKVQPAELEDSGVYFCASSQVWVGPLLGGYFGPGTRLLVL.

Judged by abundance, this clone is medium-sized. This rearrangement joins TRBV7-3 to TRBJ2-7; 8 positions agree with TRBD2. Losses at the gene ends were 1 base for V and 2 bases for J; bases not matched to a gene: 10. CDR1 and CDR2 (germline): SGHTA, FQGTGA. The CDR3 consists of 17 residues. For the CDR3, the DNA is TGTGCCAGCAGCTTAATGGGGGAAAGCGGGGGACCCTACGAGCAGTACTTC. This codes for CASSLMGESGGPYEQYF.

The rearrangement joins TRBV7-3 to TRBJ1-1, with D possibly matching TRBD1 (5 bases). The CDR3 consists of 13 residues. Germline lookup yields CDR1 SGHTA and CDR2 FQGTGA. V lost 5 bases, J lost 7 bases, and 14 bases lay in between. The DNA for the CDR3 is TGTGCCAGCAGCCCACGGGGGTGGTTTGAAGCTTTCTTT. This gives the protein CASSPRGWFEAFF.